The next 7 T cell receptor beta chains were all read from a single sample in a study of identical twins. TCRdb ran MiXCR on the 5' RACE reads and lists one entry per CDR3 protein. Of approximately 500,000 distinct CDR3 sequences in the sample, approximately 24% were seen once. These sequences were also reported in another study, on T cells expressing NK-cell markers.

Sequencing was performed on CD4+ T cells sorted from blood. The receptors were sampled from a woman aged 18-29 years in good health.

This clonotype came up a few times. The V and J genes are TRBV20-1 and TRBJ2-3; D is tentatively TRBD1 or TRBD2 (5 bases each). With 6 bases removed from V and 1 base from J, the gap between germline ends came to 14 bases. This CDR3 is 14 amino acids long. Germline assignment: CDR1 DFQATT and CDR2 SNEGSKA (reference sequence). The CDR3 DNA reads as TGCAGTGCCCCCCGAGGGGCCGGCACAGATACGCAGTATTTT. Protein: CSAPRGAGTDTQYF.

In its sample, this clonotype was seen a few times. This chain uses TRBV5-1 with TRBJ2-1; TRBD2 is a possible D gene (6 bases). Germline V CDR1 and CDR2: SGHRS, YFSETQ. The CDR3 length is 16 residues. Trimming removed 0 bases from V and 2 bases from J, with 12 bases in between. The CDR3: CASSLETRPAYNEQFF. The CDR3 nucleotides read TGCGCCAGCAGCTTGGAGACTAGGCCAGCCTACAATGAGCAGTTCTTC. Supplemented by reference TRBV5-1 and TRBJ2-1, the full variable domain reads KAGVTQTPRYLIKTRGQQVTLSCSPISGHRSVSWYQQTPGQGLQFLFEYFSETQRNKGNFPGRFSGRQFSNSRSEMNVSTLELGDSALYLCASSLETRPAYNEQFFGPGTRLTVL.

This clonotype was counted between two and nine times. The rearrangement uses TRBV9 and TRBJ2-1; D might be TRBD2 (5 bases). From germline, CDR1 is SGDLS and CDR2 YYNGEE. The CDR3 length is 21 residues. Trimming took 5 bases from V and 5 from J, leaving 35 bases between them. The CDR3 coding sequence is TGTGCCAGCAGTCCCTCACTCTCGGGGATTCACTACAACAAGCCAAACAATGAGCAGTTCTTC. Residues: CASSPSLSGIHYNKPNNEQFF.

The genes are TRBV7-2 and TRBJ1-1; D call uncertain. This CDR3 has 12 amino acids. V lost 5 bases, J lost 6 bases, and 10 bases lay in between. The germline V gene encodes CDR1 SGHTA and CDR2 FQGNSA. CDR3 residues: CASSRQMAEAFF. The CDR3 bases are TGTGCCAGCAGCCGACAAATGGCTGAAGCTTTCTTT.

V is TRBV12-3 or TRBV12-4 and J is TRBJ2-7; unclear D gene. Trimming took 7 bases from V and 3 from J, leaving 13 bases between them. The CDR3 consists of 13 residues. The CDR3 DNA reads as TGTGCCAGCACAAACCAGGCAGGCTACGAGCAGTACTTC. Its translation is CASTNQAGYEQYF.

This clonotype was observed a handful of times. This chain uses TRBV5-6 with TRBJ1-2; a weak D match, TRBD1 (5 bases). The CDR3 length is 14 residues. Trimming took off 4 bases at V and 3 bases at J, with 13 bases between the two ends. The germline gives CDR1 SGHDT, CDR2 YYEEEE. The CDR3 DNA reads TGTGCCAGCAGCCACTTAGTGACAGACTATGGCTACACCTTC. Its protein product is CASSHLVTDYGYTF.

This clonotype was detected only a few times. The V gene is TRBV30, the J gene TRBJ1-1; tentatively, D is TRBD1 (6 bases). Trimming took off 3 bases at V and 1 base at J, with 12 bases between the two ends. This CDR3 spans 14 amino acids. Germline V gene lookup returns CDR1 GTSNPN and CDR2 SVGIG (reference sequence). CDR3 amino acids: CAWRSQGGNTEAFF. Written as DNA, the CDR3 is TGTGCCTGGAGATCACAGGGTGGGAACACTGAAGCTTTCTTT.